These 30 T cell receptor beta chains were sequenced from one sample in a study of cytotoxic CD8 clonotypes in ibrutinib-treated CLL. TCRdb's table, derived via immunoSEQ multiplex PCR, lists solely in-frame clones and lacks some. This table holds 300,000 or so clones, about 64% found once. The sequencing used PBMCs, collected after 36 months of ibrutinib treatment. The origin of the receptors is a human donor with chronic lymphocytic leukemia.

The chain combines TRBV29-1 with TRBJ1-2; 7 positions agree with TRBD1. Germline loops: CDR1 SQVTM, CDR2 ANQGSEA. This CDR3 is 12 amino acids long. Germline trimming cut 5 bases from V and 10 bases from J; bases unmatched to any gene: 10. The CDR3 sequence: CSVLQGPWVYTF. Written as DNA, the CDR3 is TGCAGCGTTTTACAGGGGCCGTGGGTCTACACCTTC.

This clone was detected a few times. The chain couples TRBV27 to TRBJ2-7, with D perhaps TRBD2 (5 bases). Trimming stripped 4 bases from V and 2 bases from J, with 12 bases between. The CDR3 has 14 amino acids. Germline-derived CDR1 and CDR2 are MNHEY and SMNVEV (reference sequence). CDR3 in amino acids: CASSWTSGPYEQYF. CDR3 sequence (DNA): TGTGCCAGCAGTTGGACCAGCGGCCCCTACGAGCAGTACTTC.

The chain carries TRBV28 and TRBJ2-7; D possibly corresponds to TRBD2 (6 bases). CDR1 is MDHEN, CDR2 SYDVKM, per germline. V was trimmed by 6 bases and J by 3 bases, leaving 18 bases between them. CDR3 length: 15 amino acids. The DNA for the CDR3 is TGTGCCAGCAGCCGACTGGGTAGCGGCAACTACGAGCAGTACTTC. This gives the protein CASSRLGSGNYEQYF.

The chain is built from TRBV6-6 and TRBJ1-2, with a possible D match to TRBD1 (5 bases). The CDR3 consists of 15 residues. V shed 7 bases and J shed 4 bases, with 19 bases lying between them. Per germline, CDR1 MNHNY and CDR2 SVGAGI (reference sequence). DNA of the CDR3: TGTGCCAGCACCCTGCGGGAGGGGAGGGGCTATGGCTACACCTTC. Its protein is CASTLREGRGYGYTF.

V and J are TRBV19 and TRBJ1-5; 12 nucleotides agree with TRBD1. Germline lookup yields CDR1 LNHDA and CDR2 SQIVND (reference sequence). The CDR3 has 17 amino acids. With 6 bases clipped from V and 7 bases from J, the junction kept 13 bases outside the gene matches. Here the CDR3 reads CASRSGGTGGSWQPQHF. For the CDR3, the DNA is TGTGCCAGTAGGTCCGGTGGGACAGGGGGCTCGTGGCAGCCCCAGCATTTT. The whole variable domain, filled in from reference TRBV19 and TRBJ1-5, reads DGGITQSPKYLFRKEGQNVTLSCEQNLNHDAMYWYRQDPGQGLRLIYYSQIVNDFQKGDIAEGYSVSREKKESFPLTVTSAQKNPTAFYLCASRSGGTGGSWQPQHFGDGTRLSIL.

In its sample, this clone was seen a few times. The rearrangement uses TRBV25-1 and TRBJ1-2; D is ambiguous. CDR1 and CDR2 (germline): MGHDK, SYGVNS. This CDR3 contains 12 residues. Trimming took off 2 bases at V and 2 bases at J, with 3 bases between the two ends. This CDR3 is CASSERNYGYTF. CDR3 bases: TGTGCCAGCAGTGAAAGAAACTATGGCTACACCTTC.

The chain links TRBV5-4 to TRBJ2-7, with 7 bases that match TRBD1. This CDR3 contains 13 residues. Per the germline V gene, CDR1 is SGHNT and CDR2 is YYREEE (reference sequence). Unmatched junction bases numbered 4, after V lost 3 bases and J lost 4 bases. CDR3 amino acids: CASSYFRGYEQYF. In nucleotides, the CDR3 is TGTGCCAGCAGCTATTTCAGGGGGTACGAGCAGTACTTC.

The V call is TRBV27, the J call TRBJ2-7; tentative D call: TRBD1 (5 bases). Germline values: CDR1 MNHEY, CDR2 SMNVEV (reference sequence). The V and J ends lost 6 bases and 2 bases respectively, with 14 bases between them. This CDR3 is built from 14 residues. CDR3 protein: CASRKTATAYEQYF. The CDR3 DNA sequence: TGTGCCAGCAGAAAGACAGCGACAGCCTACGAGCAGTACTTC.

This clone was counted only a few times. The chain employs TRBV2 and TRBJ2-3, with D possibly being TRBD1 (6 bases). Trimming shortened V by 4 bases and J by 0 bases, and 8 bases separated the two germline ends. The CDR3 totals 14 residues. Germline V gene data show CDR1 as SNHLY and CDR2 as FYNNEI. CDR3 nucleotides: TGTGCCAGCAGTGTGAGGGGGAGCACAGATACGCAGTATTTT. This sequence encodes CASSVRGSTDTQYF.

This clone was detected only once. The gene calls are TRBV29-1 and TRBJ2-1; D is unclear. This CDR3 is 16 amino acids long. V was pared by 0 bases and J by 0 bases, with 12 bases between. Germline V gene lookup returns CDR1 SQVTM and CDR2 ANQGSEA. CDR3 in DNA: TGCAGCGTTGAAGATCCAGACACCCGCTCCTACAATGAGCAGTTCTTC. Translation: CSVEDPDTRSYNEQFF.

This clone was observed a few times. The chain couples TRBV27 to TRBJ1-1; D is possibly TRBD1 (5 bases). The germline CDR1 and CDR2 sequences are MNHEY and SMNVEV (reference sequence). The CDR3 spans 12 residues. Trimming left V 6 bases short and J 7 bases short, with 12 bases between. In DNA, the CDR3 is TGTGCCAGCAGGCAGGGATACCATGAAGCTTTCTTT. Its translation: CASRQGYHEAFF.

This chain joins TRBV6-5 and TRBJ2-7, with D perhaps TRBD2 (6 bases). V dropped 4 bases and J dropped 3 bases, with 13 bases sitting between them. The V gene's germline CDR1 is MNHEY and CDR2 SVGAGI. The CDR3 totals 14 residues. This chain's CDR3 is CASSSLTRFYEQYF. The CDR3 coding sequence is TGTGCCAGCAGTTCGTTGACTAGATTCTACGAGCAGTACTTC.

There are a few counts of this clone. The chain recombines TRBV12-5 with TRBJ1-1; D is uncertain. The V gene's germline CDR1 is LGHNT and CDR2 FRNRAP. The CDR3 length is 11 residues. V was pared by 7 bases and J by 0 bases, with 3 bases between. This CDR3 reads CASALNTEAFF. The CDR3 DNA reads as TGTGCTAGTGCACTGAACACTGAAGCTTTCTTT.

The chain carries TRBV4-1 and TRBJ1-6, with D possibly being TRBD1 (6 bases). Per the germline V gene, CDR1 is MGHRA and CDR2 is YSYEKL. This CDR3 spans 19 amino acids. V lost 0 bases and J lost 7, with 22 bases in between. The CDR3: CASSQDHPPRQAENSPLHF. DNA for the CDR3: TGCGCCAGCAGCCAAGATCACCCCCCCCGACAGGCGGAAAATTCACCCCTCCACTTT.

The gene calls are TRBV28 and TRBJ1-1; no definite D call. This CDR3 comprises 12 residues. The V end lost 3 bases, the J end lost 9 bases, and 11 bases lay between the germline ends. The germline CDR1 and CDR2 sequences are MDHEN and SYDVKM. As DNA, the CDR3 is TGTGCCAGCAGTTTTCCCATATCTAAAGCTTTCTTT. It encodes CASSFPISKAFF.

This clone has more than one count but fewer than ten. The rearrangement links TRBV27 to TRBJ2-7; D is undetermined. Trimming removed 5 bases at V and 0 bases at J, with 5 bases between. The CDR3 consists of 12 residues. In germline, CDR1 is MNHEY, CDR2 SMNVEV (reference sequence). CDR3 nucleotide sequence: TGTGCCAGCAGTCCGAGCTCCTACGAGCAGTACTTC. The encoded protein is CASSPSSYEQYF.

The V and J genes are TRBV5-5 and TRBJ2-1; 12 nucleotides match TRBD2. The V segment lost 4 bases and the J segment 2 bases; nucleotides outside the gene matches: 1. CDR1 and CDR2 (germline): SGHKS, YYEKEE (reference sequence). This CDR3 has 15 amino acids. The CDR3 DNA is TGTGCCAGCAGCCGGACTAGCGGGACCTACAATGAGCAGTTCTTC. As protein: CASSRTSGTYNEQFF.

A note on this clone: Other DNA sequences in this sample translate to the same CDR3. The chain links TRBV5-1 to TRBJ1-3; D remains ambiguous. The CDR3 totals 14 residues. Germline CDR1 and CDR2: SGHRS and YFSETQ. Between the trimmed V and J ends, which lost 2 bases and 0 bases, there was a span of 6 bases. DNA for the CDR3: TGCGCCAGCAGCTTAAGCAGCTCTGGAAACACCATATATTTT. This translates into CASSLSSSGNTIYF.

The genes are TRBV6-5 and TRBJ2-7; no firm D call. The CDR3 is 15 amino acids. Germline CDR1 and CDR2: MNHEY and SVGAGI. V lost 2 bases and J lost 3, with 14 bases in between. In nucleotides, the CDR3 is TGTGCCAGCAGTTACCGATCTCTCCCCCTCTACGAGCAGTACTTC. This codes for CASSYRSLPLYEQYF.

The V gene is TRBV5-1, the J gene TRBJ2-7, with 10 bases lining up with TRBD1. Germline CDR1 SGHRS, CDR2 YFSETQ. Losses at the gene ends were 5 bases for V and 0 bases for J; bases not matched to a gene: 8. The CDR3 extends over 16 amino acids. The CDR3 reads CASSYGTGDFSYEQYF. CDR3 DNA: TGCGCCAGCAGTTACGGGACAGGGGACTTCTCCTACGAGCAGTACTTC.

This rearrangement joins TRBV6-5 to TRBJ2-7; possibly TRBD1 for D (6 bases). The CDR3 length is 14 residues. Germline assignment: CDR1 MNHEY and CDR2 SVGAGI. The V end lost 6 bases, the J end lost 0 bases, and 12 bases lay between the germline ends. CDR3: CASRETGSSYEQYF. The CDR3 DNA follows: TGTGCCAGCAGAGAAACAGGGTCCTCCTACGAGCAGTACTTC.

The chain carries TRBV25-1 and TRBJ2-1; D is ambiguous. The CDR3 covers 13 residues. In germline, CDR1 is MGHDK, CDR2 SYGVNS. V was cut by 2 bases and J by 1 base, with 3 bases left in between. In DNA form, the CDR3 reads TGTGCCAGCAGTGAACAGTCCTACAATGAGCAGTTCTTC. Translation gives CASSEQSYNEQFF. The full variable domain, in which reference TRBV25-1 and TRBJ2-1 provide the parts outside the CDR3, is EADIYQTPRYLVIGTGKKITLECSQTMGHDKMYWYQQDPGMELHLIHYSYGVNSTEKGDLSSESTVSRIRTEHFPLTLESARPSHTSQYLCASSEQSYNEQFFGPGTRLTVL.

This clone has just a few counts. The chain recombines TRBV4-1 with TRBJ1-2, with 8 bases fitting TRBD1. This CDR3 is built from 14 residues. Trimming took 2 bases from V and 8 from J; bases not matched to a gene: 7. Germline lookup yields CDR1 MGHRA and CDR2 YSYEKL. CDR3: CASSQPGGAGGYTF. Here the CDR3 DNA reads TGCGCCAGCAGCCAACCAGGGGGCGCGGGGGGCTACACCTTC.

This clone came up once. The CDR3 DNA follows: TGTGCCACCAGCAGAGATAGAGGGGGGAGTTCTGGCGAGCAGTACTTC. Translation: CATSRDRGGSSGEQYF. This sequence joins TRBV15 and TRBJ2-7; D could derive from TRBD1 or TRBD2 (6 bases each). CDR1 and CDR2 from the germline V gene are LNHNV and YYDKDF (reference sequence). This CDR3 is 16 amino acids long. V was pared by 0 bases and J by 6 bases, with 18 bases between.

J is TRBJ1-2 and V is TRBV11-2; D gene uncertain. The V end lost 2 bases, the J end lost 2 bases, and 6 bases lay between the germline ends. Germline V gene data show CDR1 as SGHAT and CDR2 as FQNNGV. This CDR3 comprises 13 residues. The CDR3 sequence: CASSLRANYGYTF. The CDR3 DNA reads as TGTGCCAGCAGCTTAAGGGCAAACTATGGCTACACCTTC.

The chain carries TRBV29-1 and TRBJ2-4, with D unclear. Per the germline V gene, CDR1 is SQVTM and CDR2 is ANQGSEA. Trimming cost V 3 bases and J 7 bases, with 10 bases left between them. This CDR3 is 12 amino acids long. CDR3 sequence (DNA): TGCAGCGTTGACGATCAGTCCAACATTCAGTACTTC. Residues: CSVDDQSNIQYF.

The chain combines TRBV28 with TRBJ1-1; 9 nucleotides match TRBD1. Trimming took 7 bases from V and 9 from J; bases not matched to a gene: 9. The CDR3 loop spans 13 amino acids. Germline CDR1 MDHEN, CDR2 SYDVKM. The CDR3 is CASKNRGPLQAFF. The CDR3 DNA sequence: TGTGCCAGCAAGAACAGGGGGCCTCTACAAGCTTTCTTT. Variable domain in full (rest from reference TRBV28 and TRBJ1-1): DVKVTQSSRYLVKRTGEKVFLECVQDMDHENMFWYRQDPGLGLRLIYFSYDVKMKEKGDIPEGYSVSREKKERFSLILESASTNQTSMYLCASKNRGPLQAFFGQGTRLTVV.

The chain employs TRBV4-1 and TRBJ2-2; TRBD2 is a possible D gene (5 bases). V was pared by 3 bases and J by 6 bases, with 8 bases between. Germline V lookup: CDR1 MGHRA, CDR2 YSYEKL. The CDR3 sequence is 13 residues long. Here the CDR3 reads CASSHSLAGELFF. As DNA, the CDR3 is TGCGCCAGCAGCCACTCACTAGCCGGGGAGCTGTTTTTT.

The gene calls are TRBV18 and TRBJ1-1; unclear D gene. V lost 6 bases and J lost 4, with 12 bases in between. This CDR3 region has 13 residues. The germline CDR1 and CDR2 sequences are KGHSH and LQKENI. As DNA, the CDR3 is TGTGCCAGCTCGACGAGGGCGATCACTGAAGCTTTCTTT. This codes for CASSTRAITEAFF.

The gene calls are TRBV20-1 and TRBJ2-7; D might be TRBD1 (5 bases). V was pared by 6 bases and J by 7 bases, with 13 bases between. CDR3 length: 11 residues. The germline gives CDR1 DFQATT, CDR2 SNEGSKA (reference sequence). In nucleotides, the CDR3 is TGCAGTGCCGGCAGGGCCGGGGAGCAGTACTTC. Amino acid sequence: CSAGRAGEQYF.